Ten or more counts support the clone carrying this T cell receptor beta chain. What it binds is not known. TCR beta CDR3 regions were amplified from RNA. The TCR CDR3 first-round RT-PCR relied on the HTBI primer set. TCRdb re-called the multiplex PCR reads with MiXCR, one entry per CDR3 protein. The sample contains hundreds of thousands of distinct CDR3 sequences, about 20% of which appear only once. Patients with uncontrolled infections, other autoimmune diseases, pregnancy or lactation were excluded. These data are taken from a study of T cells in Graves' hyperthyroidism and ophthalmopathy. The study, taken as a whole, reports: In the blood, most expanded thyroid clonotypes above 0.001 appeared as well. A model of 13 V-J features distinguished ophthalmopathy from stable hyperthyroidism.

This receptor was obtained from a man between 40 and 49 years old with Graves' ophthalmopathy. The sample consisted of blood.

The CDR3 reads CAWSPGQGRLRHNEQFF. For the CDR3, the DNA is TGTGCCTGGAGTCCAGGACAGGGGAGGCTTAGGCACAATGAGCAGTTCTTC. This chain links TRBV30 with TRBJ2-1, with 9 bases that match TRBD1. CDR3 size: 17 residues. V trimming: 2 bases; J trimming: 5 bases; junction bases outside the gene matches: 13. CDR1 is GTSNPN and CDR2 is SVGIG in the germline V gene (reference sequence).